This record looks at one TCR beta chain sequence and its context. Its cognate antigen is unknown. Germline assignment: CDR1 SGHTA and CDR2 FQGNSA. The CDR3 contains 14 residues. The V segment lost 3 bases and the J segment 4 bases; nucleotides outside the gene matches: 6. This sample stems from a study of cytomegalovirus exposure and HLA in healthy donors. Study as a whole: A prior analysis found 100 million to 140 million unique TCR beta sequences from 150 million to 200 million T cells. Study outcomes and limitations: Per a prior analysis, the majority of TCR beta V segments were productive roughly 87% or roughly 30% of the time. No immune exposure information besides CMV serostatus was available.

This PCR relied on a set of 60 Vbeta primers and 13 Jbeta primers. The method was immunoSEQ multiplex PCR; TCRdb's version includes in-frame clones alone and lacks a portion of them. The table lists about 150,000 clones, roughly 80% of them singletons. This TCR came from a woman aged 40 to 50 in good health and CMV-seronegative. Input material: PBMCs. This sequence joins TRBV7-2 and TRBJ2-7; 7 bases are shared with TRBD2. Here the CDR3 reads CASSFGGGGYEQYF. DNA of the CDR3: TGTGCCAGCAGCTTTGGTGGGGGGGGGTACGAGCAGTACTTC.